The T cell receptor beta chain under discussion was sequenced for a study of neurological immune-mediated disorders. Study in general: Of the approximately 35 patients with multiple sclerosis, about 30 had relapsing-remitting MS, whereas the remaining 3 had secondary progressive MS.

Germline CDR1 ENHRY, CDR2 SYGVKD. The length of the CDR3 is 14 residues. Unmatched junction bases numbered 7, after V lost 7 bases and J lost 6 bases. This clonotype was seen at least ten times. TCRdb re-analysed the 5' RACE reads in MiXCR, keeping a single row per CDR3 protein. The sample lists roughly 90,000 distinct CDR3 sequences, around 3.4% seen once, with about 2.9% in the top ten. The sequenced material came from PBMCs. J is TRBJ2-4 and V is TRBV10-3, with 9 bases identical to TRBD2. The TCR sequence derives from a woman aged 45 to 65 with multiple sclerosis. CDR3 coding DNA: TGTGCCATCAAGGCGGGGGGGGGTCTAAACATTCAGTACTTC. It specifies CAIKAGGGLNIQYF.